This TCR beta chain was retrieved from a study of early T cells in non-severe SARS-CoV-2 infection. Using its own MiXCR run on the 5' RACE reads, TCRdb lists one record per CDR3 protein. The table includes about 37,000 distinct CDR3 sequences, 5.8% detected once. The CDR3 runs to 13 residues. The receptor was derived from an adult who was a healthcare worker with PCR-confirmed SARS-CoV-2 infection or an uninfected control (not recorded which). This chain uses TRBV21-1 with TRBJ2-1. TRBV21-1 is classified as a pseudogene. Sequencing was performed on whole blood. The CDR3 is CASSKPRIGEQFF. The CDR3 coding sequence is TGTGCCAGCAGCAAACCACGGATAGGTGAGCAGTTCTTC.